The text below deals with one T cell receptor (beta chain). The data belong to a study of blood T cell repertoires in COVID-19. Enrollees, about 18 to 90 years old, lived in 24 US areas. The CDR3 spans 11 residues. V shed 2 bases and J shed 3 bases, with 2 bases lying between them. Only in-frame clones appear in the TCRdb table, and some are missing; sequencing was by immunoSEQ multiplex PCR. The sample holds about 270,000 clones, approximately 90% seen once. The sequenced material came from PBMCs or T cells enriched from blood (not recorded which). This receptor was obtained from a woman aged 30 to 39 with acute COVID-19. This rearrangement joins TRBV12-3 or TRBV12-4 to TRBJ2-7; D is ambiguous. The CDR3, as DNA: TGTGCCAGCAGTTTATACTACGAGCAGTACTTC. Its translation: CASSLYYEQYF.